The present T cell receptor (beta chain) was sequenced within a study of blood T cell repertoires in COVID-19. Using immunoSEQ multiplex PCR, the repertoire was profiled, and TCRdb retains in-frame clones only, with some absent. The data hold about 180,000 clones, with about four fifths observed a single time. Germline CDR1 reads MGHRA; CDR2 reads YSYEKL. Trimming at V came to 1 base and at J to 4 bases, leaving 2 bases not matched to a gene. The CDR3 sequence is 14 residues long. The receptor was derived from a human donor in a cohort sampled during active COVID-19. The genes are TRBV4-1 and TRBJ1-2; 8 bases align to TRBD1. Sample: peripheral blood. Written as DNA, the CDR3 is TGCGCCAGCAGCCAAGCAGGGGGCATCTATGGCTACACCTTC. It translates to CASSQAGGIYGYTF.